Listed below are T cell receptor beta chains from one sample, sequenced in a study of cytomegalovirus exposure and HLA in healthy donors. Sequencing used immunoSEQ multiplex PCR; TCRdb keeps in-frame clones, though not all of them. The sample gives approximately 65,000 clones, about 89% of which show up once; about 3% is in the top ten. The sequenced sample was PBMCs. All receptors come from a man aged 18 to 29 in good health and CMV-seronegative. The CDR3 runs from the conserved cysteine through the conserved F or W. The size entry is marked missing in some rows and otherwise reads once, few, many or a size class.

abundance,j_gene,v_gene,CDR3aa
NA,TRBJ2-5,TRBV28,CASRHLPGQGRETQYF
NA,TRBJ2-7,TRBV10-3,CAISENTYEQYF
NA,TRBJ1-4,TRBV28,CASSPPGQGALREKLFF
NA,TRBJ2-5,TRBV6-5,CASSQDRGETQYF
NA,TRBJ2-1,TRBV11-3,CASSPGLARFSSYNEQFF
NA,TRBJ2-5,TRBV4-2,CASSPQAGGIQETQYF
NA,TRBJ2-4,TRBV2,CASSDTRGKNIQYF
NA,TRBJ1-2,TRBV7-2,CASSLIMAQNYGYTF
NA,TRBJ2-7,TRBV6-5,CASSRDFSTYEQYF
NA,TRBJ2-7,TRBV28,CASSLRGLRTVTYEQYF
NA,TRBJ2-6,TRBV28,CASSYNSGANVLTF
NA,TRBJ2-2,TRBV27,CASSLPGGRGTGELFF
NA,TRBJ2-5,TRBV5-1,CASSIGTSGTETQYF
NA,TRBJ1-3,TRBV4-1,CASTRVRDRVNTIYF
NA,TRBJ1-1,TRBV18,CASSHGTGGNTEAFF
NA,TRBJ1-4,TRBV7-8,CASSSYLNEKLFF
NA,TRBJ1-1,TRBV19,CASTQTGLTEAFF
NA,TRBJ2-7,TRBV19,CASSIRPLQGNSYEQYF
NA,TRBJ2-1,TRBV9,CASTLTSGPYNEQFF
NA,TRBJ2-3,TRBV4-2,CASSQDYTDTQYF
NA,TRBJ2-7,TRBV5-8,CASSSRGAYEQYF
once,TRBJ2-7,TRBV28,CASREGTDYEQYF
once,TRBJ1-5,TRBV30,CAWSASPGQVQHF
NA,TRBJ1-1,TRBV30,CAWRVGQMNTEAFF
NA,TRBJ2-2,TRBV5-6,CASSLISGNTGELFF
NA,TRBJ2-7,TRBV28,CASRRTGGAYEQYF
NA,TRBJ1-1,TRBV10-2,CASDPGVYGNTEAFF
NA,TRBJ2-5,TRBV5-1,CASSLSGTQETQYF
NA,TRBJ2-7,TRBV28,CASSYWEIQGAWQYF
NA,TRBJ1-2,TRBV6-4,CASSATGGANYGYTF
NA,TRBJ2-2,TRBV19,CASSQGQGAGAGELFF
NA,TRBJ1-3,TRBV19,CASSRLTQGRSGNTIYF
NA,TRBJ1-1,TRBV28,CASSFVQGVAFF
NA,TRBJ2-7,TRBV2,CASRTSGPYEQYF
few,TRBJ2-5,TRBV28,CASSLSLGTQYF
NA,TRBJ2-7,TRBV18,CASSPPYSAQREGLFDKWIYEQYF
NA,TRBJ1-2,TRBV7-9,CASSLKRAPLNYGYTF
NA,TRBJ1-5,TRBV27,CAGSSDRTGGVRNQPQHF
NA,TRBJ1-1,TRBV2,CASRKQGGTEAFF
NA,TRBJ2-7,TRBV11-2,CASSKQGWWYEQYF
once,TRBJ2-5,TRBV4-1,CASSQVAVVETQYF
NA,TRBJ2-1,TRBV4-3,CASSPEREYNEQFF
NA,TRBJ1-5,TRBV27,CASSTTGSGNQPQHF
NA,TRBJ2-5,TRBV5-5,CASSLSSSEETQYF
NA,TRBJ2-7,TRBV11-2,CASSLVTGIIYEQYF